A selection of T cell receptor beta chains follows, all from one sample in a study of cytomegalovirus exposure and HLA in healthy donors. Profiled with immunoSEQ multiplex PCR; TCRdb holds only in-frame clones, not every one. The sample lists over 95,000 clones; 65% to 85% were seen once. Sample: PBMCs. The receptors stem from a woman aged 18-29 years in good health and CMV-seronegative. Both conserved end residues are trimmed from each CDR3. The order of the fields is J gene, V gene, CDR3 protein.

>TRBJ1-3|TRBV28
ASNIGEGAGNTIY
>TRBJ1-6|TRBV5-1
ASSWGAGSPLH
>TRBJ1-5|TRBV18
ASSPLRTQGSNQPQH
>TRBJ2-1|TRBV19
ASSTTSGGFNEQF
>TRBJ2-4|TRBV6-5
ASSPGQGYKNIQY
>TRBJ1-5|TRBV7-9
ASSLGDRGPDQPQH
>TRBJ1-6|TRBV11-2
ASSFGSPLH
>TRBJ2-2|TRBV4-3
ASSIPAGVWNTGELF
>TRBJ2-3|TRBV7-2
ASSPGGQGYTDTQY
>TRBJ1-2|TRBV6-1
ASSPGTGGNGYT
>TRBJ2-1|TRBV4-2
ASSQERNSGDNEQF
>TRBJ1-1|TRBV18
ASSPSTRGMNTEAF
>TRBJ2-7|TRBV2
ASSPGLAGSYEQY
>TRBJ1-1|TRBV15
ATSREQGRTEAF
>TRBJ2-1|TRBV6-6
ASSQHLSGSYNEQF
>TRBJ1-2|TRBV6-6
ASKQDNYGYT
>TRBJ1-5|TRBV7-9
ASSKWGQGSNQPQH
>TRBJ1-4|TRBV6-1
ASSQGQRREKLF
>TRBJ2-4|TRBV18
ASSGGDIQY
>TRBJ1-2|TRBV28
ASSLKTGSYT
>TRBJ2-3|TRBV27
ASSLTFAGGADTQY
>TRBJ2-7|TRBV27
ASSSGLAGEQY
>TRBJ1-5|TRBV2
ASSVEAGNQPQH
>TRBJ1-5|TRBV19
ASDWVRGNQPQH
>TRBJ2-5|TRBV2
ASSEEDRYRQETQY
>TRBJ1-1|TRBV2
ASSFEGAYTEAF
>TRBJ2-5|TRBV6-5
ASSFRAGLTQY
>TRBJ2-5|TRBV28
ASSFGTSGRGQETQY
>TRBJ2-1|TRBV11-3
ASSLVTGGHEQF
>TRBJ1-1|TRBV19
ASRDKGWSAF
>TRBJ2-7|TRBV27
ASSIISESSYEQY
>.|TRBV4-1
ASSQDQGAGYEQY
>TRBJ2-5|TRBV30
AWSVRGGETQY
>TRBJ2-1|TRBV4-1
ASSQDRDEQF
>TRBJ2-3|TRBV25-1
ASSPTDRGSTDTQY
>TRBJ1-1|TRBV7-8
ASSPRTGKNTEAF
>TRBJ2-1|TRBV9
ASSETGAYNEQF
>TRBJ2-3|TRBV28
ASRREWGTDTQY
>TRBJ2-3|TRBV28
ASSPAGGTDTQY
>TRBJ2-7|TRBV7-2
ASSIGTGSYYEQY
>TRBJ1-2|TRBV27
ASSRGQDTMGYT
>TRBJ1-5|TRBV9
ASSVGSYNQPQH
>TRBJ2-3|TRBV7-2
ASSRVQDTQY
>TRBJ1-5|TRBV19
ASETGKRDQPQH
>TRBJ1-6|TRBV6-1
ASSEVSPLH
>TRBJ1-4|TRBV19
ASSITGLSPNEKLF
>TRBJ2-1|TRBV14
ASSQNYYEAPVGEQF
>TRBJ2-7|TRBV2
AAGPIRDSPN
>TRBJ1-1|TRBV5-1
ASSPGGAF
>TRBJ2-3|TRBV10-1
ASSDSGGAADTQY
>TRBJ2-7|TRBV19
ASGTDGSKQY
>TRBJ2-1|TRBV25-1
ASSEFGTSYNEQF
>TRBJ1-3|TRBV9
ASSPLAANTRNTIY
>TRBJ1-1|TRBV9
ASSLIGWTANTEAF
>TRBJ1-1|TRBV7-8
ASSFSLGGSNTEAF
>TRBJ2-7|TRBV10-3
AMDDGGEQY
>TRBJ2-7|TRBV29-1
SPIPEGVVTNEQY